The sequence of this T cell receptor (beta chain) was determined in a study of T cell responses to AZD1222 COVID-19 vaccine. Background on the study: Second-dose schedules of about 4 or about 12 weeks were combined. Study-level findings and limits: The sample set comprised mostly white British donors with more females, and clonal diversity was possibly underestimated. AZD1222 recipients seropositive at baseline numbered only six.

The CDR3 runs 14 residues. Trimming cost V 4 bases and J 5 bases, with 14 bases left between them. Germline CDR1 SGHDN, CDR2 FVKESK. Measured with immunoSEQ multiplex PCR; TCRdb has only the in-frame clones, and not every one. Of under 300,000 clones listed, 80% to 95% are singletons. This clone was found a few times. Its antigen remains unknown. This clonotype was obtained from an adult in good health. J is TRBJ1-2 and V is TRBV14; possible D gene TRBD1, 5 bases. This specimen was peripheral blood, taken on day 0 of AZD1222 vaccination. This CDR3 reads CASSPGTDLYGYTF. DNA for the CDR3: TGTGCCAGCAGCCCGGGGACGGACCTTTATGGCTACACCTTC. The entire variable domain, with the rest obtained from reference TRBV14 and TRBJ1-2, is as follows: EAGVTQFPSHSVIEKGQTVTLRCDPISGHDNLYWYRRVMGKEIKFLLHFVKESKQDESGMPNNRFLAERTGGTYSTLKVQPAELEDSGVYFCASSPGTDLYGYTFGSGTRLTVV.